This T cell receptor (beta chain) appears in the sequencing data of a study of technical replicates of blood from several donors. The table lists this clone with a count of one. The germline V gene encodes CDR1 MNHNS and CDR2 SASEGT. The V gene end was trimmed by 4 bases and the J gene end by 14 bases; junction bases not matched to a gene: 9. The CDR3 runs to 13 residues. Produced via immunoSEQ multiplex PCR; TCRdb's table is partial and in-frame only. The sample contains 55,000 to 75,000 clones, roughly nine tenths of which appear only once. This receptor was identified in a human donor in good health. Some clones in this sample may be carry-over from other donors' samples. The sequenced sample consisted of PBMCs. V usage is TRBV6-1 and J usage is TRBJ2-3; 10 nucleotides align to TRBD1. As DNA, the CDR3 is TGTGCCAGCAGTGGACAGGGGGCCCGGCCGGGGTATTTT. This gives the protein CASSGQGARPGYF.